Reported below is one T cell receptor beta chain. These data are taken from a study of CD4 and CD8 cells across lung adenocarcinoma regions. TCRdb re-derived calls from the PCR reads in MiXCR, one entry per CDR3 protein. The table lists more than 11,000 distinct CDR3 sequences, roughly 40% of them singletons, with 17% in the top ten. The patients had localized lung adenocarcinoma, a non-small cell subtype. The CDR3 is 14 amino acids. From germline, CDR1 is MNHEY and CDR2 SVGAGI. Trimming took off 4 bases at V and 3 bases at J, with 10 bases between the two ends. This receptor was identified in a male donor with lung adenocarcinoma. The CD4 and CD8 labels of this study may be unreliable. The sample comprised CD4+ T cells from the center of a lung tumor. The V call is TRBV6-5, the J call TRBJ2-4, with D possibly TRBD2 on 6 matching bases. The CDR3 loop is CASSFGGSKNIQYF. For the CDR3, the DNA is TGTGCCAGCAGTTTTGGGGGGAGCAAAAACATTCAGTACTTC.